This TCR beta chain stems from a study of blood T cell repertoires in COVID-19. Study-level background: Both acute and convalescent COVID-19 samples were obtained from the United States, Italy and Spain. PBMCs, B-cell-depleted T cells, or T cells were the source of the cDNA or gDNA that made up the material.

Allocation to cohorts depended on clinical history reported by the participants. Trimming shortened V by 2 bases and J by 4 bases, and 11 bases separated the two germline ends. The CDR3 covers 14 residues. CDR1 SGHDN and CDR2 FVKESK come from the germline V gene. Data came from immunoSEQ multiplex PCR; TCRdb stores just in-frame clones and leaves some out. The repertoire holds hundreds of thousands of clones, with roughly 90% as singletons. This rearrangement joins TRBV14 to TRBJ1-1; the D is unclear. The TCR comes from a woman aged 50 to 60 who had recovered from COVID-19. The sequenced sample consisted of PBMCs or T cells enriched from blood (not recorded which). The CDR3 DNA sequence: TGTGCCAGCAGCCAACAATACGGGGTCACTGAAGCTTTCTTT. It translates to CASSQQYGVTEAFF.